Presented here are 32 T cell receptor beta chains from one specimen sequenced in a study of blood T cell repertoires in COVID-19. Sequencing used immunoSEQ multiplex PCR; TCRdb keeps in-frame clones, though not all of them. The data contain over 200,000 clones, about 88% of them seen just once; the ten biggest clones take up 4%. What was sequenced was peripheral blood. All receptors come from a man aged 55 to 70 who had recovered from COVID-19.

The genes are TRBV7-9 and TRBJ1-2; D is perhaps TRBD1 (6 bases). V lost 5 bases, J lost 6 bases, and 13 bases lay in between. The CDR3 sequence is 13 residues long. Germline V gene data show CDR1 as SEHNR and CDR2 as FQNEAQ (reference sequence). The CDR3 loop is CASSPRAGDGYTF. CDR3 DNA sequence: TGTGCCAGCAGCCCCCGGGCAGGGGATGGCTACACCTTC.

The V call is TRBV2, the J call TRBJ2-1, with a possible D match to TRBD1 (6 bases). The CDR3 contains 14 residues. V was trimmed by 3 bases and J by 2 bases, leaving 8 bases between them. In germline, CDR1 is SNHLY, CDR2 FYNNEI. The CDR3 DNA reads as TGTGCCAGCAGTGACCGGACAGCCTACAATGAGCAGTTCTTC. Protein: CASSDRTAYNEQFF.

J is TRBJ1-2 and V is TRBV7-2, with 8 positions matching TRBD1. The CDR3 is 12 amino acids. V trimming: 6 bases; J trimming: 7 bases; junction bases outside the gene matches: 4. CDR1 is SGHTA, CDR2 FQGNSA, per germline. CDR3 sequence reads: CASRTQGAGYTF. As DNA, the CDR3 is TGTGCCAGCAGAACTCAGGGGGCTGGCTACACCTTC.

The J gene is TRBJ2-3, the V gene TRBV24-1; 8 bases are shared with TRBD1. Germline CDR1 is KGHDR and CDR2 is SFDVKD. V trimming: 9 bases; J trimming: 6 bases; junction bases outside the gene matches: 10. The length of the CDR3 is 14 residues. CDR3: CATARGQGMDTQYF. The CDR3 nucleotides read TGTGCCACCGCCCGTGGACAGGGAATGGATACGCAGTATTTT.

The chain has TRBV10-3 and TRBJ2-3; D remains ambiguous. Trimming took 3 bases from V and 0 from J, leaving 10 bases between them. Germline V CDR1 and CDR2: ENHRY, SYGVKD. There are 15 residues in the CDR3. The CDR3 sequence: CAISDPGLSTDTQYF. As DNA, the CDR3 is TGTGCCATCAGTGACCCGGGTCTCAGCACAGATACGCAGTATTTT.

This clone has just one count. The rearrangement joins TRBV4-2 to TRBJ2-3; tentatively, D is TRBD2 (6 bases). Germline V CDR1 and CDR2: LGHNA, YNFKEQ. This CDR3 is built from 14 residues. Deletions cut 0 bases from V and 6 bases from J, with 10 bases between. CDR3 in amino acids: CASSQEQAGDTQYF. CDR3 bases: TGTGCCAGCAGCCAAGAGCAGGCGGGGGATACGCAGTATTTT.

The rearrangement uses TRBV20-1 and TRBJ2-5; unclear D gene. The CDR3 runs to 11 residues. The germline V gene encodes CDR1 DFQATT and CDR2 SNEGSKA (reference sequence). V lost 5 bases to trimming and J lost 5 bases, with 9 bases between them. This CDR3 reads CSALLPETQYF. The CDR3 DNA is TGCAGTGCTCTACTCCCGGAGACCCAGTACTTC.

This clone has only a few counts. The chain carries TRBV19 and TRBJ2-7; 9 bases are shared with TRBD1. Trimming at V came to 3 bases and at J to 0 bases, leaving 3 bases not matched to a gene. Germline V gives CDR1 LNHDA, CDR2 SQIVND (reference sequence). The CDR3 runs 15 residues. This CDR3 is CASSITGGPSYEQYF. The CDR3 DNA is TGTGCCAGTAGTATTACAGGGGGCCCCTCCTACGAGCAGTACTTC.

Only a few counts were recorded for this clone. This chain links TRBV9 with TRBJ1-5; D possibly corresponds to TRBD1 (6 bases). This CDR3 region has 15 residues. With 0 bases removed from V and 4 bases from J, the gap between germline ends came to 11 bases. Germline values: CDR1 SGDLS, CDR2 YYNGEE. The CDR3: CASSVEAGANQPQHF. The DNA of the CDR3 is TGTGCCAGCAGCGTAGAGGCAGGGGCAAATCAGCCCCAGCATTTT. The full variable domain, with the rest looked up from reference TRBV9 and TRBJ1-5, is DSGVTQTPKHLITATGQRVTLRCSPRSGDLSVYWYQQSLDQGLQFLIQYYNGEERAKGNILERFSAQQFPDLHSELNLSSLELGDSALYFCASSVEAGANQPQHFGDGTRLSIL.

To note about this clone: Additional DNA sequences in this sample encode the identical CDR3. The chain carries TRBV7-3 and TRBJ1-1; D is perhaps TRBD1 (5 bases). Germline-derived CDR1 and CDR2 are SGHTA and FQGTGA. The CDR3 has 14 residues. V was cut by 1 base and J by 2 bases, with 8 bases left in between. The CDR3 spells CASSLRQGNTEAFF. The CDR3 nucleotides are TGTGCCAGCAGCTTAAGGCAGGGAAACACTGAAGCTTTCTTT.

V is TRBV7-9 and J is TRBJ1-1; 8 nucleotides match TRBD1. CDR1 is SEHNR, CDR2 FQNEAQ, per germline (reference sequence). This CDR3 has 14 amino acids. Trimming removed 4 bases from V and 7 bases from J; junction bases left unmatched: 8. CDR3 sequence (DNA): TGTGCCAGCAGCTCCGCGGACAGGGACAATGAAGCTTTCTTT. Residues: CASSSADRDNEAFF.

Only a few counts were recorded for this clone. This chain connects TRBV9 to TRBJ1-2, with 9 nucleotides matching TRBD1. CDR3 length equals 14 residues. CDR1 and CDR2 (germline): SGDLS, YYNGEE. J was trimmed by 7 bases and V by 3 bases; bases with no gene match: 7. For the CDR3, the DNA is TGTGCCAGCAGCGCGATACAGGGGGCGAGTGGCTACACCTTC. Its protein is CASSAIQGASGYTF. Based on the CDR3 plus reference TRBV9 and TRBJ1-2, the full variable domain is DSGVTQTPKHLITATGQRVTLRCSPRSGDLSVYWYQQSLDQGLQFLIQYYNGEERAKGNILERFSAQQFPDLHSELNLSSLELGDSALYFCASSAIQGASGYTFGSGTRLTVV.

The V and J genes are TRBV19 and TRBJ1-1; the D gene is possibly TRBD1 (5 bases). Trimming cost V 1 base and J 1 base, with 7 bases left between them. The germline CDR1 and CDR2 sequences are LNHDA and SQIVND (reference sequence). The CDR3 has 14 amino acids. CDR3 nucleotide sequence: TGTGCCAGTAGTATAGTTCAGGGGAACACTGAAGCTTTCTTT. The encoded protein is CASSIVQGNTEAFF.

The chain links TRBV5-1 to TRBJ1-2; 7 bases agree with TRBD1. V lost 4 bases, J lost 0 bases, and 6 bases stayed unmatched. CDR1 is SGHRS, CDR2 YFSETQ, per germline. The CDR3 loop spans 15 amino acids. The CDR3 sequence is CASSVDRVANYGYTF. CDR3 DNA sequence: TGCGCCAGCAGCGTCGACAGGGTGGCTAACTATGGCTACACCTTC.

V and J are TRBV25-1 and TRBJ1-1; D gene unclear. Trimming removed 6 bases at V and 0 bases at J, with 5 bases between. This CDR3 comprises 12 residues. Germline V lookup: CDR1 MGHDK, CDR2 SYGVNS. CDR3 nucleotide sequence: TGTGCCAGCAGAGCAATGAACACTGAAGCTTTCTTT. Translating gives CASRAMNTEAFF.

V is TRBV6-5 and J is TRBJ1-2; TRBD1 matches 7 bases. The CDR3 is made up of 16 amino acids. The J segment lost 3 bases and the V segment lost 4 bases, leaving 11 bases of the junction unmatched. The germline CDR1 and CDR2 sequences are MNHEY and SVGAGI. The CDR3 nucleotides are TGTGCCAGCAGTTTGGCGCCCGACAGGGTGGACTATGGCTACACCTTC. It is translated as CASSLAPDRVDYGYTF.

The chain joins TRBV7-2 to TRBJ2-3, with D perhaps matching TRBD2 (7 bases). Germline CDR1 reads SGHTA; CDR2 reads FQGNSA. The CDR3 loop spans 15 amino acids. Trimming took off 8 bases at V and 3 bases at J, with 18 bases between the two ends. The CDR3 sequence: CASGQQGGRTDTQYF. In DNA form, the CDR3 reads TGTGCCAGCGGACAACAGGGAGGGCGGACAGATACGCAGTATTTT.

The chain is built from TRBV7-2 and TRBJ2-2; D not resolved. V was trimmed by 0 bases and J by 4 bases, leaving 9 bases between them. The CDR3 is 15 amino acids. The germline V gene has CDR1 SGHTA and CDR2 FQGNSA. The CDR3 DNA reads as TGTGCCAGCAGCTTAGCCAGTCAGTTCACCGGGGAGCTGTTTTTT. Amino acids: CASSLASQFTGELFF. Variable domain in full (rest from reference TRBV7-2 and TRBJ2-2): GAGVSQSPSNKVTEKGKDVELRCDPISGHTALYWYRQSLGQGLEFLIYFQGNSAPDKSGLPSDRFSAERTGGSVSTLTIQRTQQEDSAVYLCASSLASQFTGELFFGEGSRLTVL.

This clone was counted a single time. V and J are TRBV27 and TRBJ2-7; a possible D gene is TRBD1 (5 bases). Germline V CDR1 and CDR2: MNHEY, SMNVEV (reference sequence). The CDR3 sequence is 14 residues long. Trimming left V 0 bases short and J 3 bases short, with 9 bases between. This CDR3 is CASSLSDDSYEQYF. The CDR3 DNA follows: TGTGCCAGCAGTTTATCGGATGACAGCTACGAGCAGTACTTC.

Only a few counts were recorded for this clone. The CDR3 DNA reads as TGTGCCAGCAGTAGCCGGGACAGCATCGAGACCCAGTACTTC. Translation gives CASSSRDSIETQYF. V is TRBV2 and J is TRBJ2-5; 7 bases align to TRBD1. The CDR3 is 14 residues long. The germline V gene encodes CDR1 SNHLY and CDR2 FYNNEI. V was clipped by 5 bases and J by 5 bases; unmatched bases: 8.

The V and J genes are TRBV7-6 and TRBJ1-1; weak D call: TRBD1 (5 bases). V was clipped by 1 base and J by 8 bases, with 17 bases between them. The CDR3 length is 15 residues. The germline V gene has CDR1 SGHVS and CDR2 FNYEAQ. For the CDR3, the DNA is TGTGCCAGCAGCTTAGGGACATTACAAAGAGACGAAGCTTTCTTT. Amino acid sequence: CASSLGTLQRDEAFF.

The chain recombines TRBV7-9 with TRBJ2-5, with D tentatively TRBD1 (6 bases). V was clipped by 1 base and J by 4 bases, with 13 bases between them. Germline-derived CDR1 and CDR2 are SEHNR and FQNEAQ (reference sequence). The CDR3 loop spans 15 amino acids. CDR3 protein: CASSLGRTVLETQYF. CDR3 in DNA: TGTGCCAGCAGCTTAGGGAGGACAGTACTAGAGACCCAGTACTTC.

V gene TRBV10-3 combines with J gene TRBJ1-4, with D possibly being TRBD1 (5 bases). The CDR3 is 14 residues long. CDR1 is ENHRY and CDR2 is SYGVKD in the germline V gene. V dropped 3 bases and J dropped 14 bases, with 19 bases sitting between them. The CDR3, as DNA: TGTGCCATCAGTGATCCCCCGGAGGGGATAGGGCTGTTTTTT. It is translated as CAISDPPEGIGLFF.

The chain's CDR3 is CASSLPTGDVGANVLTF. The CDR3 nucleotides read TGTGCCAGCAGCCTCCCGACAGGGGATGTAGGGGCCAACGTCCTGACTTTC. The rearrangement links TRBV7-9 to TRBJ2-6; 8 positions agree with TRBD1. Germline V lookup: CDR1 SEHNR, CDR2 FQNEAQ (reference sequence). The CDR3 has 17 residues. J was trimmed by 4 bases and V by 5 bases; bases with no gene match: 10.

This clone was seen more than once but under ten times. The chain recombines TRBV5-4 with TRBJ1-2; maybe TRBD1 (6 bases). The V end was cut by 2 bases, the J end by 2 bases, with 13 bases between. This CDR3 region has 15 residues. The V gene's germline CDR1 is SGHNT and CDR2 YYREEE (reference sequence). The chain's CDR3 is CASSLALGTNYGYTF. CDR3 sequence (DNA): TGTGCCAGCAGCTTAGCGCTTGGGACAAACTATGGCTACACCTTC.

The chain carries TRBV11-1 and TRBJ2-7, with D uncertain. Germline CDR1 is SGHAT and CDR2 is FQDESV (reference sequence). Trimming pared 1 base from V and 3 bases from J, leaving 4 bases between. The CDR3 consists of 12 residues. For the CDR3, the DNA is TGTGCCAGCAGCTTAGGAGTCTACGAGCAGTACTTC. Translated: CASSLGVYEQYF.

The chain's CDR3 is CASRGQASNTEAFF. The CDR3 DNA sequence: TGCGCCAGCAGGGGACAGGCCTCGAACACTGAAGCTTTCTTT. This chain uses TRBV5-1 with TRBJ1-1; 8 nucleotides align to TRBD1. Looked up from germline, CDR1 is SGHRS and CDR2 is YFSETQ. V dropped 5 bases and J dropped 1; count of bases not matched to a gene: 4. The CDR3 runs to 14 residues.

This CDR3 reads CASSYGSGKNTEAFF. The DNA of the CDR3 is TGTGCCAGCAGTTACGGTTCAGGGAAGAACACTGAAGCTTTCTTT. V is TRBV6-2 or TRBV6-3 and J is TRBJ1-1; a possible D gene is TRBD1 (5 bases). CDR3 length equals 15 residues. The germline CDR1 and CDR2 sequences are MNHEY and SVGEGT. Trimming took 2 bases from V and 1 from J, leaving 11 bases between them.

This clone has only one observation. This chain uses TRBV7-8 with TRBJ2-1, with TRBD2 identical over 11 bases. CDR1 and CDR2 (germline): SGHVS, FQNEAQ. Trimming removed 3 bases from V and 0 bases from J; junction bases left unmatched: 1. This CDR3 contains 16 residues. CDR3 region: CASSFGTSGSYNEQFF. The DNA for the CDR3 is TGTGCCAGCAGCTTCGGGACTAGCGGCTCCTACAATGAGCAGTTCTTC. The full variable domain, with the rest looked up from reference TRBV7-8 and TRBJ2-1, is GAGVSQSPRYKVAKRGQDVALRCDPISGHVSLFWYQQALGQGPEFLTYFQNEAQLDKSGLPSDRFFAERPEGSVSTLKIQRTQQEDSAVYLCASSFGTSGSYNEQFFGPGTRLTVL.

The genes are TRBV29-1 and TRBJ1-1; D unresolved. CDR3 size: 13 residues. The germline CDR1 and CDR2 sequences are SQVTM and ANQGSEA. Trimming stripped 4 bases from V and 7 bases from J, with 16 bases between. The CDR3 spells CSVAKGLRGEAFF. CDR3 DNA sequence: TGCAGCGTTGCAAAGGGTCTTCGGGGTGAAGCTTTCTTT.

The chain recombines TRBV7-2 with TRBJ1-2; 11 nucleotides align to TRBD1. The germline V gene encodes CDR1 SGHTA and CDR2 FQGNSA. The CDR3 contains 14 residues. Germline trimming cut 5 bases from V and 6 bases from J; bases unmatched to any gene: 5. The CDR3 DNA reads TGTGCCAGCAGCAGAGGACAGGGGGCGCATGGCTACACCTTC. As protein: CASSRGQGAHGYTF.

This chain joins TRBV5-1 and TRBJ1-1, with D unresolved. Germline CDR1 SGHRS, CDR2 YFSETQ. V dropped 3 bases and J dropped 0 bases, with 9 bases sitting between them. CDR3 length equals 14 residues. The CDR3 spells CASSYGTVNTEAFF. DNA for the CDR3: TGCGCCAGCAGCTATGGAACAGTGAACACTGAAGCTTTCTTT.